The present T cell receptor beta chain was sequenced within a study of immune evolution from preneoplasia to lung adenocarcinoma. Germline V lookup: CDR1 MDHEN, CDR2 SYDVKM. V lost 4 bases, J lost 4 bases, and 10 bases stayed unmatched. The CDR3 runs 17 residues. TCRdb's copy holds only in-frame clones and misses some; the assay was immunoSEQ multiplex PCR. Among some 15,000 clones, 65% to 90% were seen once, and the ten largest hold around 2.6%. As regards this clone: The antigen remains undetermined.

General study results and limits: Top clone frequencies peaked in normal lung, apparently declining through invasive adenocarcinoma. Clonality was highest in normal lung, lower in later-stage lesions apparently.

Nucleic acids came from premalignant or tumor cells enriched by macro-dissection. Sequencing was performed on FFPE invasive lung adenocarcinoma tissue. The chain has TRBV28 and TRBJ1-5; 10 bases align to TRBD1. The receptor was derived from a person aged 70 to 85 with invasive lung adenocarcinoma. The CDR3 coding sequence is TGTGCCAGCAGTTCATTCGCCGGGACAGGGGCGAATCAGCCCCAGCATTTT. Translating it yields CASSSFAGTGANQPQHF.